Presented here are 21 T cell receptor beta chains from one specimen sequenced in a study of CD8 T cells in ankylosing spondylitis. TCRdb itself ran the 5' RACE reads through MiXCR, one entry per CDR3 protein. The sample consists of some 30,000 distinct CDR3 sequences, 11% to 15% of them appearing once. The sequenced material came from blood. The receptors come from a male donor with ankylosing spondylitis or in good health (not recorded which).

This chain connects TRBV7-6 to TRBJ2-1; D gene uncertain. Germline assignment: CDR1 SGHVS and CDR2 FNYEAQ. The CDR3 extends over 15 amino acids. Trimming cost V 7 bases and J 0 bases, with 13 bases left between them. The CDR3 region has the DNA TGTGCCAGCACCCTCAACGCCGTCTCCTACAATGAGCAGTTCTTC. It encodes CASTLNAVSYNEQFF.

Note on this clonotype: Germline is not matched at one junction end, which may reflect a read error. The gene calls are TRBV28 and TRBJ1-2; D may be TRBD1 (5 bases). CDR3 length: 13 amino acids. Germline-derived CDR1 and CDR2 are MDHEN and SYDVKM. In nucleotides, the CDR3 is TGTGCCAACAGTTTCCAGGGTGGATATGGCTACACCTTC. Amino acid sequence: CANSFQGGYGYTF.

This rearrangement joins TRBV29-1 to TRBJ2-2; 7 positions agree with TRBD1. This CDR3 has 14 amino acids. Germline V gene data show CDR1 as SQVTM and CDR2 as ANQGSEA. Trimming at V came to 3 bases and at J to 4 bases, leaving 5 bases not matched to a gene. The CDR3 region is CSVDETGSTGELFF. The CDR3 DNA is TGCAGCGTTGATGAGACAGGGAGCACCGGGGAGCTGTTTTTT.

V and J are TRBV28 and TRBJ2-2; D possibly corresponds to TRBD2 (6 bases). The germline V gene encodes CDR1 MDHEN and CDR2 SYDVKM. V lost 6 bases and J 10 bases, leaving 15 bases between the germline ends. The CDR3 extends over 13 amino acids. In DNA, the CDR3 is TGTGCCAGCAGCTTCGACGGAGGGAAGGAGCTGTTTTTT. This sequence encodes CASSFDGGKELFF.

The chain carries TRBV19 and TRBJ2-2; no reliable D call. Trimming removed 7 bases at V and 4 bases at J, with 13 bases between. This CDR3 spans 14 amino acids. The V gene's germline CDR1 is LNHDA and CDR2 SQIVND (reference sequence). CDR3: CASKFGFRTGELFF. The DNA for the CDR3 is TGTGCCAGTAAATTCGGGTTTCGCACCGGGGAGCTGTTTTTT. Looking up the rest from reference TRBV19 and TRBJ2-2 gives the full variable domain: DGGITQSPKYLFRKEGQNVTLSCEQNLNHDAMYWYRQDPGQGLRLIYYSQIVNDFQKGDIAEGYSVSREKKESFPLTVTSAQKNPTAFYLCASKFGFRTGELFFGEGSRLTVL.

The rearrangement links TRBV28 to TRBJ2-5; D may be TRBD1 (5 bases). The CDR3 covers 15 residues. CDR1 is MDHEN and CDR2 is SYDVKM in the germline V gene. The V and J ends lost 7 bases and 0 bases respectively, with 15 bases between them. Here the CDR3 DNA reads TGTGCCAGCAAAGGGCCCTACAGGTACCAAGAGACCCAGTACTTC. Protein: CASKGPYRYQETQYF.

The chain is built from TRBV5-1 and TRBJ1-4; the D gene is possibly TRBD1 (5 bases). The germline V and J ends were trimmed by 3 bases and 4 bases, with 16 bases remaining between them. Per germline, CDR1 SGHRS and CDR2 YFSETQ. The CDR3 has 16 amino acids. CDR3 nucleotides: TGCGCCAGCAGCTGGAAGGGTTCAGGGAGTAATGAAAAACTGTTTTTT. Translation gives CASSWKGSGSNEKLFF.

The chain recombines TRBV14 with TRBJ2-2, with D unresolved. V was pared by 6 bases and J by 3 bases, with 14 bases between. The CDR3 covers 15 residues. Germline lookup yields CDR1 SGHDN and CDR2 FVKESK. CDR3 loop: CASSPQVVYTGELFF. CDR3 nucleotide sequence: TGTGCCAGCAGTCCTCAGGTGGTGTACACCGGGGAGCTGTTTTTT.

This clonotype has a handful of counts. CDR3 DNA: TGTGCCAGCAGTCGGGGGCAGTACAGGGAAGATACGCAGTATTTT. Protein product: CASSRGQYREDTQYF. This chain connects TRBV28 to TRBJ2-3; TRBD1 or TRBD2 may be the D gene (6 bases each). Germline V gives CDR1 MDHEN, CDR2 SYDVKM. V was shortened by 5 bases and J by 5 bases, with 17 bases between the two germline ends. The CDR3 is made up of 15 amino acids.

This chain connects TRBV15 to TRBJ2-5; D is uncertain. Deletions cut 0 bases from V and 5 bases from J, with 7 bases between. The CDR3 sequence is 13 residues long. CDR1 and CDR2 from the germline V gene are LNHNV and YYDKDF (reference sequence). DNA of the CDR3: TGTGCCACCAGCAGAGATCTGGAGGAGACCCAGTACTTC. Translation gives CATSRDLEETQYF.

Only a few counts were recorded for this clonotype. The chain has TRBV7-9 and TRBJ1-1; the D gene is possibly TRBD1 (5 bases). The CDR3 contains 14 residues. Trimming left V 5 bases short and J 5 bases short, with 15 bases between. Germline V gene data show CDR1 as SEHNR and CDR2 as FQNEAQ (reference sequence). CDR3 loop: CASSTWGEETEAFF. In nucleotides, the CDR3 is TGTGCCAGCAGCACATGGGGGGAGGAGACTGAAGCTTTCTTT. The entire variable domain, with the rest obtained from reference TRBV7-9 and TRBJ1-1, is as follows: DTGVSQNPRHKITKRGQNVTFRCDPISEHNRLYWYRQTLGQGPEFLTYFQNEAQLEKSRLLSDRFSAERPKGSFSTLEIQRTEQGDSAMYLCASSTWGEETEAFFGQGTRLTVV.

This clonotype was seen a handful of times. The rearrangement uses TRBV12-3 or TRBV12-4 and TRBJ2-1; no clear D. The V and J ends lost 6 bases and 0 bases respectively, with 9 bases between them. The CDR3 consists of 14 residues. The CDR3: CASSKTGSYNEQFF. CDR3 coding DNA: TGTGCCAGCAGCAAGACTGGCTCCTACAATGAGCAGTTCTTC.

This chain links TRBV7-9 with TRBJ2-2; D is ambiguous. Germline lookup yields CDR1 SEHNR and CDR2 FQNEAQ (reference sequence). V was trimmed by 5 bases and J by 0 bases, leaving 7 bases between them. The CDR3 totals 14 residues. CDR3 protein: CASSVRSNTGELFF. The CDR3 DNA is TGTGCCAGCAGCGTCAGGTCGAACACCGGGGAGCTGTTTTTT.

This clonotype was counted a few times. The CDR3 nucleotides are TGCGCCAGCAGCTTGGTAGGCGCAGAGCAGTACTTC. This sequence encodes CASSLVGAEQYF. The chain employs TRBV5-1 and TRBJ2-7; no definite D call. This CDR3 comprises 12 residues. V was trimmed by 0 bases and J by 7 bases, leaving 8 bases between them. The germline V gene has CDR1 SGHRS and CDR2 YFSETQ.

This clonotype was counted a few times. For the CDR3, the DNA is TGTGCCAGCAGTTTATGGGGGCGCGACACTGAAGCTTTCTTT. This sequence encodes CASSLWGRDTEAFF. The chain employs TRBV12-3 or TRBV12-4 and TRBJ1-1; tentatively, D is TRBD1 (6 bases). The CDR3 has 14 amino acids. Trimming left V 2 bases short and J 3 bases short, with 10 bases between.

The sample holds a few counts of this clonotype. V is TRBV15 and J is TRBJ2-7; D call uncertain. CDR1 and CDR2 from the germline V gene are LNHNV and YYDKDF (reference sequence). Trimming took off 0 bases at V and 12 bases at J, with 15 bases between the two ends. The CDR3 has 13 residues. CDR3 amino acids: CATSRDRLSMPYF. CDR3 coding DNA: TGTGCCACCAGCAGAGACCGACTTAGTATGCCGTACTTC.

CDR3 in amino acids: CASLAGYNEQFF. CDR3 bases: TGTGCCAGCTTAGCGGGTTACAATGAGCAGTTCTTC. This rearrangement joins TRBV6-6 to TRBJ2-1; 7 bases are shared with TRBD2. CDR1 is MNHNY and CDR2 is SVGAGI in the germline V gene (reference sequence). J was trimmed by 4 bases and V by 8 bases; bases with no gene match: 2. The CDR3 loop spans 12 amino acids.

The CDR3 loop reads CASSLAGGRAYEQYV. CDR3 sequence (DNA): TGTGCCAGCAGCTTGGCCGGGGGGAGGGCCTACGAGCAGTACGTC. The V gene is TRBV5-5, the J gene TRBJ2-7, with 7 bases identical to TRBD2. The V and J ends lost 0 bases and 2 bases, in that order; junction bases with no gene match: 5. The CDR3 contains 15 residues. Per germline, CDR1 SGHKS and CDR2 YYEKEE (reference sequence).

The rearrangement uses TRBV5-1 and TRBJ1-1; no definite D call. Trimming removed 0 bases from V and 2 bases from J, with 8 bases in between. The CDR3 is made up of 14 amino acids. CDR1 is SGHRS and CDR2 is YFSETQ in the germline V gene. CDR3 loop: CASSLAGSNTEAFF. The CDR3 nucleotides are TGCGCCAGCAGCTTGGCCGGAAGTAACACTGAAGCTTTCTTT. Full variable domain (remainder filled in from reference TRBV5-1 and TRBJ1-1): KAGVTQTPRYLIKTRGQQVTLSCSPISGHRSVSWYQQTPGQGLQFLFEYFSETQRNKGNFPGRFSGRQFSNSRSEMNVSTLELGDSALYLCASSLAGSNTEAFFGQGTRLTVV.

This clonotype was found a few times. The chain has TRBV7-2 and TRBJ1-3, with D maybe TRBD1 (6 bases). CDR3 length: 14 amino acids. Looked up from germline, CDR1 is SGHTA and CDR2 is FQGNSA. V dropped 7 bases and J dropped 4 bases, with 14 bases sitting between them. As DNA, the CDR3 is TGTGCCAGCACTTTACAGGGTCGGGGAAACACCATATATTTT. Its translation: CASTLQGRGNTIYF.

The V gene is TRBV29-1, the J gene TRBJ2-1, with D perhaps matching TRBD1 (6 bases). The CDR3 has 12 residues. Looked up from germline, CDR1 is SQVTM and CDR2 is ANQGSEA. Between the trimmed V and J ends, which lost 3 bases and 4 bases, there was a span of 7 bases. The CDR3 DNA follows: TGCAGCGTTGATCAGGGGTACAATGAGCAGTTCTTC. This sequence encodes CSVDQGYNEQFF.